Below, 27 T cell receptor beta chains from the same sample are listed, as sequenced in a study of human versus mouse CDR3 diversity and MHC coevolution. Sequenced by immunoSEQ multiplex PCR; TCRdb stores in-frame clones only, minus some. The profile shows about 73,000 clones, about 90% of them singletons. The specimen was naive CD4+ T cells from blood. Subset: CD45RO-negative CD62L-positive naive CD4 T cells. Receptors originate from a person aged 30-69 years in good health.

The chain combines TRBV7-9 with TRBJ2-1, with 10 nucleotides matching TRBD2. CDR1 SEHNR and CDR2 FQNEAQ come from the germline V gene (reference sequence). The CDR3 is 19 amino acids. The ends lost 3 bases at V and 7 bases at J; junction bases unmatched: 18. CDR3 sequence (DNA): TGTGCCAGCAGCTTCCCTCCCTATCTAGCGGGGGCCGAGGGTAATGAGCAGTTCTTC. Translation: CASSFPPYLAGAEGNEQFF.

The rearrangement uses TRBV15 and TRBJ1-2; possible D gene TRBD1, 6 bases. The V end was cut by 1 base, the J end by 3 bases, with 12 bases between. CDR1 and CDR2 from the germline V gene are LNHNV and YYDKDF (reference sequence). This CDR3 contains 15 residues. This chain's CDR3 is CATSRGPGEYYGYTF. DNA of the CDR3: TGTGCCACCAGCAGAGGCCCAGGGGAGTACTATGGCTACACCTTC.

This chain links TRBV30 with TRBJ1-4; TRBD1 matches 7 bases. V shed 3 bases, J shed 6 bases, and the junction held 16 bases outside the gene matches. This CDR3 contains 17 residues. Germline CDR1 is GTSNPN and CDR2 is SVGIG (reference sequence). The CDR3 DNA follows: TGTGCCTGGAGCCAACAGGGGTGGAACCCGGGGGATGAAAAACTGTTTTTT. It is translated as CAWSQQGWNPGDEKLFF.

The CDR3 reads CASSQGRLRTGELFF. CDR3 nucleotides: TGCGCCAGCAGCCAAGGCAGACTCAGAACCGGGGAGCTGTTTTTT. The rearrangement uses TRBV4-1 and TRBJ2-2; no clear D. In germline, CDR1 is MGHRA, CDR2 YSYEKL. The CDR3 runs to 15 residues. Trimming removed 1 base from V and 5 bases from J, with 11 bases in between.

The chain is built from TRBV9 and TRBJ2-1, with TRBD2 matching 16 bases. CDR1 SGDLS and CDR2 YYNGEE come from the germline V gene. The V and J ends lost 0 bases and 7 bases, in that order; junction bases with no gene match: 10. This CDR3 region has 19 residues. The CDR3 is CASSVGGLAGGPRWNEQFF. CDR3 coding DNA: TGTGCCAGCAGCGTAGGGGGACTAGCGGGAGGGCCTCGTTGGAATGAGCAGTTCTTC.

The chain employs TRBV10-3 and TRBJ1-4; 8 nucleotides align to TRBD1. V was clipped by 4 bases and J by 7 bases; unmatched bases: 11. Per the germline V gene, CDR1 is ENHRY and CDR2 is SYGVKD. The CDR3 has 16 amino acids. CDR3 loop: CAISAFGQGGSEKLFF. As DNA, the CDR3 is TGTGCCATCAGTGCCTTTGGACAGGGCGGCAGTGAAAAACTGTTTTTT.

This sequence joins TRBV30 and TRBJ2-3; D is uncertain. The CDR3 consists of 15 residues. Trimming removed 2 bases from V and 2 bases from J, with 14 bases in between. Germline CDR1 GTSNPN, CDR2 SVGIG (reference sequence). The CDR3, as DNA: TGTGCCTGGAGTTCCGGATTAGCTTACACAGATACGCAGTATTTT. The encoded protein is CAWSSGLAYTDTQYF.

The rearrangement links TRBV7-8 to TRBJ2-7; D unclear. CDR3 length: 12 amino acids. From germline, CDR1 is SGHVS and CDR2 FQNEAQ. V lost 1 base and J 12 bases, leaving 13 bases between the germline ends. The CDR3 here is CASSLVAGVGYF. CDR3 in DNA: TGTGCCAGCAGCTTAGTTGCTGGAGTTGGGTACTTC.

This chain links TRBV6-5 with TRBJ2-1, with 8 bases matching TRBD1. V lost 4 bases and J lost 7; bases outside the gene matches: 12. Germline-derived CDR1 and CDR2 are MNHEY and SVGAGI. This CDR3 is built from 16 residues. The CDR3 DNA follows: TGTGCCAGCAGTTTGATCGCGGGACAGGCTAGGAATGAGCAGTTCTTC. This encodes CASSLIAGQARNEQFF.

J is TRBJ2-3 and V is TRBV29-1, with D unclear. The V gene's germline CDR1 is SQVTM and CDR2 ANQGSEA. This CDR3 region has 12 residues. V lost 6 bases and J lost 6, with 13 bases in between. For the CDR3, the DNA is TGCAGCGTGACCCCGGTGAGGGATACGCAGTATTTT. It is translated as CSVTPVRDTQYF.

This clone was counted a few times. The chain is built from TRBV6-6 and TRBJ1-5; unclear D gene. CDR3 length: 12 residues. V shed 5 bases and J shed 4 bases, with 6 bases lying between them. Germline loops: CDR1 MNHNY, CDR2 SVGAGI (reference sequence). CDR3 amino acids: CASSRLNQPQHF. The CDR3 bases are TGTGCCAGCAGTCGTTTGAATCAGCCCCAGCATTTT.

This clone has just one count. This chain joins TRBV7-9 and TRBJ2-1; TRBD2 aligns across 10 bases. Germline CDR1 reads SEHNR; CDR2 reads FQNEAQ (reference sequence). CDR3 length equals 16 residues. The V gene end was trimmed by 5 bases and the J gene end by 0 bases; junction bases not matched to a gene: 4. The CDR3 DNA reads TGTGCCAGCAGCGTTAGCGGGAGGAGCTCCTACAATGAGCAGTTCTTC. It specifies CASSVSGRSSYNEQFF.

The CDR3 DNA follows: TGTGCCAGCAGTTTTCTTGGGACAGGGGGCTTTCAGCCCCAGCATTTT. Its translation is CASSFLGTGGFQPQHF. J is TRBJ1-5 and V is TRBV28; 12 positions agree with TRBD1. The CDR3 length is 16 residues. V lost 3 bases, J lost 6 bases, and 6 bases stayed unmatched. Germline assignment: CDR1 MDHEN and CDR2 SYDVKM.

This clone showed up just once. The rearrangement uses TRBV19 and TRBJ2-1; 10 nucleotides agree with TRBD2. From germline, CDR1 is LNHDA and CDR2 SQIVND (reference sequence). The CDR3 is made up of 14 amino acids. Trimming removed 7 bases from V and 8 bases from J; junction bases left unmatched: 8. CDR3 coding DNA: TGTGCCAGTACAAAGCGGGAGGGCATCTATGAGCAGTTCTTC. Translated: CASTKREGIYEQFF.

The table lists this clone with a count of one. V is TRBV5-1 and J is TRBJ2-3, with a tentative D call TRBD1 (5 bases). V was clipped by 0 bases and J by 3 bases, with 14 bases between them. CDR3 size: 16 residues. Germline V gene data show CDR1 as SGHRS and CDR2 as YFSETQ. CDR3 nucleotide sequence: TGCGCCAGCAGCTTGGTGGACACCACCGGGACAGATACGCAGTATTTT. Amino acids: CASSLVDTTGTDTQYF.

V usage is TRBV7-9 and J usage is TRBJ1-6; 9 positions agree with TRBD1. The germline V gene has CDR1 SEHNR and CDR2 FQNEAQ (reference sequence). Trimming took 5 bases from V and 9 from J; bases not matched to a gene: 5. The CDR3 covers 14 residues. The CDR3 protein is CASSRTGGGSPLHF. In DNA form, the CDR3 reads TGTGCCAGCAGCCGAACAGGGGGCGGTTCACCCCTCCACTTT.

This chain links TRBV5-5 with TRBJ1-5; tentative D call: TRBD1 (6 bases). Deletions cut 4 bases from V and 1 base from J, with 12 bases between. Germline V CDR1 and CDR2: SGHKS, YYEKEE (reference sequence). This CDR3 has 15 residues. The DNA for the CDR3 is TGTGCCAGCAGCCCTGGGACACTCAGCAATCAGCCCCAGCATTTT. It yields the protein CASSPGTLSNQPQHF.

V and J are TRBV5-1 and TRBJ2-7; TRBD1 aligns across 7 bases. With V trimmed by 5 bases and J by 4 bases, 3 bases remained unmatched. Germline V gene lookup returns CDR1 SGHRS and CDR2 YFSETQ. This CDR3 has 12 residues. The CDR3, as DNA: TGCGCCAGCAGGCAGACAGGGTACGAGCAGTACTTC. Amino acid sequence: CASRQTGYEQYF.

This CDR3 reads CASSKAAGATRAYEQYF. CDR3 coding DNA: TGTGCCAGTAGTAAGGCCGCGGGGGCGACTAGAGCCTACGAGCAGTACTTC. This chain connects TRBV19 to TRBJ2-5, with D maybe TRBD2 (7 bases). The J call may be mistaken, given a closer DNA end match to TRBJ2-7. The CDR3 consists of 17 residues. Germline CDR1 and CDR2: LNHDA and SQIVND (reference sequence).

The CDR3 DNA follows: TGTGCCAGCTCCTCGACAGGGAACACTGAAGCTTTCTTT. Encoded protein: CASSSTGNTEAFF. This chain connects TRBV18 to TRBJ1-1, with D tentatively TRBD1 (6 bases). Germline assignment: CDR1 KGHSH and CDR2 LQKENI. CDR3 size: 13 residues. Deletions cut 6 bases from V and 1 base from J, with 9 bases between.

The rearrangement joins TRBV7-9 to TRBJ2-3; weak D call: TRBD1 (6 bases). This CDR3 region has 16 residues. Trimming left V 5 bases short and J 0 bases short, with 15 bases between. Germline loops: CDR1 SEHNR, CDR2 FQNEAQ (reference sequence). This CDR3 is CASSNPGHLSTDTQYF. As DNA, the CDR3 is TGTGCCAGCAGCAATCCGGGACACCTAAGCACAGATACGCAGTATTTT.

The table lists this clone with a few counts. The chain joins TRBV6-1 to TRBJ2-7; possibly TRBD2 for D (5 bases). Deletions cut 7 bases from V and 0 bases from J, with 7 bases between. The CDR3 has 12 amino acids. Per the germline V gene, CDR1 is MNHNS and CDR2 is SASEGT. The CDR3 DNA is TGTGCCAGCATGAGGGACTCCTACGAGCAGTACTTC. Its translation: CASMRDSYEQYF.

This chain joins TRBV7-8 and TRBJ2-3, with 13 bases identical to TRBD2. The CDR3 sequence is 17 residues long. The germline CDR1 and CDR2 sequences are SGHVS and FQNEAQ. The V segment lost 4 bases and the J segment 3 bases; nucleotides outside the gene matches: 7. CDR3 nucleotide sequence: TGTGCCAGCAGCTCGAGGAGACTAGCGGGGGGAACAGATACGCAGTATTTT. This translates into CASSSRRLAGGTDTQYF.

The gene calls are TRBV19 and TRBJ2-5; TRBD2 might be the D (6 bases). CDR1 and CDR2 from the germline V gene are LNHDA and SQIVND (reference sequence). Trimming took 7 bases from V and 4 from J, leaving 19 bases between them. The CDR3 covers 15 residues. CDR3 nucleotides: TGTGCCAGTAAAGGTGGAGGGATGCGGGGAGAGACCCAGTACTTC. Translated: CASKGGGMRGETQYF.

The CDR3 sequence: CASSPLPNTEAFF. CDR3 DNA: TGTGCCAGCTCACCCCTCCCGAACACTGAAGCTTTCTTT. The chain employs TRBV18 and TRBJ1-1, with unresolved D. The CDR3 has 13 amino acids. In germline, CDR1 is KGHSH, CDR2 LQKENI. V lost 3 bases to trimming and J lost 1 base, with 6 bases between them.

The chain joins TRBV29-1 to TRBJ1-5; TRBD1 matches at 7 bases. Germline values: CDR1 SQVTM, CDR2 ANQGSEA. V lost 6 bases and J lost 9; bases outside the gene matches: 11. This CDR3 has 13 amino acids. CDR3 in amino acids: CSVRWTGFGPQHF. In DNA, the CDR3 is TGCAGCGTCCGATGGACAGGCTTTGGGCCCCAGCATTTT. Drawing the rest from reference TRBV29-1 and TRBJ1-5, the complete variable domain is SAVISQKPSRDICQRGTSLTIQCQVDSQVTMMFWYRQQPGQSLTLIATANQGSEATYESGFVIDKFPISRPNLTFSTLTVSNMSPEDSSIYLCSVRWTGFGPQHFGDGTRLSIL.

Concerning this clone itself: One end of the junction varies from germline; a read error may be responsible. The V and J genes are TRBV27 and TRBJ2-5; D is perhaps TRBD1 (6 bases). This CDR3 comprises 13 residues. Germline-derived CDR1 and CDR2 are MNHEY and SMNVEV (reference sequence). The DNA for the CDR3 is TGTGCCAGCAGAGGGACGGGACAAGAGGCCCAGTACTTC. Its translation: CASRGTGQEAQYF.